One sample yielded the 9 T cell receptor beta chains listed below, sequenced in a study of blood T cell repertoires in COVID-19. Assay: immunoSEQ multiplex PCR; the TCRdb copy retains only in-frame clones and omits some. Here the sample spans about 73,000 clones, 75% to 80% being singletons. The sample was peripheral blood. These receptors came from a man between 65 and 85 years old with COVID-19, enrolled during active disease.

The CDR3 nucleotides are TGTGCCAGCAGCCAAGATCGAGGTGGAAGCGGTAGCACAGATACGCAGTATTTT. This translates into CASSQDRGGSGSTDTQYF. This chain joins TRBV3-1 (or the pseudogene TRBV3-2) and TRBJ2-3; D is possibly TRBD2 (5 bases). The CDR3 consists of 18 residues. The V end was cut by 0 bases, the J end by 0 bases, with 16 bases between. The germline V gene has CDR1 LGHDT and CDR2 YNNKEL (reference sequence).

The chain employs TRBV29-1 and TRBJ1-2; D possibly corresponds to TRBD1 (6 bases). Germline loops: CDR1 SQVTM, CDR2 ANQGSEA. The length of the CDR3 is 13 residues. V was pared by 2 bases and J by 7 bases, with 14 bases between. CDR3 in amino acids: CSVEIQGRFGYTF. For the CDR3, the DNA is TGCAGCGTTGAAATACAGGGAAGGTTTGGCTACACCTTC.

This clone appeared a few times. V gene TRBV27 combines with J gene TRBJ2-2, with 7 positions matching TRBD1. This CDR3 has 13 amino acids. V shed 6 bases and J 6 bases; nucleotides not matched to a gene: 4. From germline, CDR1 is MNHEY and CDR2 SMNVEV (reference sequence). The CDR3 reads CASSLQGAGELFF. CDR3 nucleotides: TGTGCCAGCAGCCTTCAGGGGGCCGGGGAGCTGTTTTTT.

The chain is built from TRBV10-3 and TRBJ2-7, with TRBD1 identical over 9 bases. Germline trimming cut 3 bases from V and 3 bases from J; bases unmatched to any gene: 6. In germline, CDR1 is ENHRY, CDR2 SYGVKD. This CDR3 is 15 amino acids long. The CDR3 DNA sequence: TGTGCCATCAGTGAACCCGGGACAGGGAACTACGAGCAGTACTTC. Translating it yields CAISEPGTGNYEQYF.

This clone was counted a single time. This chain joins TRBV7-3 and TRBJ1-1; 7 bases match TRBD1. CDR1 is SGHTA, CDR2 FQGTGA, per germline. The CDR3 runs 14 residues. The ends lost 5 bases at V and 3 bases at J; junction bases unmatched: 6. The CDR3 DNA reads TGTGCCAGCAGCCCGACAGGGACGGACACTGAAGCTTTCTTT. Its translation is CASSPTGTDTEAFF.

The chain has TRBV6-5 and TRBJ1-2, with D possibly TRBD1 on 5 matching bases. From germline, CDR1 is MNHEY and CDR2 SVGAGI. The V and J ends lost 2 bases and 4 bases respectively, with 14 bases between them. The CDR3 extends over 15 amino acids. The CDR3 nucleotides read TGTGCCAGCAGTTACATCCGGGGGGTAAGCTATGGCTACACCTTC. This codes for CASSYIRGVSYGYTF.

V is TRBV24-1 and J is TRBJ2-5; D gene uncertain. This CDR3 contains 14 residues. Trimming left V 4 bases short and J 4 bases short, with 12 bases between. Looked up from germline, CDR1 is KGHDR and CDR2 is SFDVKD. The CDR3 is CATSDLGGLETQYF. The CDR3 region has the DNA TGTGCCACCAGTGACTTGGGCGGTTTAGAGACCCAGTACTTC.

This clone was observed once. The chain recombines TRBV5-1 with TRBJ2-2, with TRBD1 as a possible D gene (5 bases). The germline gives CDR1 SGHRS, CDR2 YFSETQ. V lost 1 base and J lost 6, with 10 bases in between. The CDR3 spans 14 residues. CDR3 in amino acids: CASSLKQGSGELFF. The CDR3 DNA is TGCGCCAGCAGCTTGAAGCAGGGCTCCGGGGAGCTGTTTTTT.

The rearrangement joins TRBV28 to TRBJ2-1, with D maybe TRBD1 (6 bases). V lost 3 bases and J lost 3, with 15 bases in between. Per the germline V gene, CDR1 is MDHEN and CDR2 is SYDVKM. This CDR3 region has 16 residues. CDR3 region: CASSFGRGTSYNEQFF. The CDR3 DNA follows: TGTGCCAGCAGTTTTGGCAGGGGAACAAGCTACAATGAGCAGTTCTTC.